This T cell receptor (beta chain) is drawn from a study of T-cell reconstitution after alpha-beta-depleted transplantation in children. V was cut by 5 bases and J by 3 bases, with 7 bases left in between. The CDR3 runs to 12 residues. Germline V gives CDR1 SEHNR, CDR2 FQNEAQ (reference sequence). For TCRbeta, the library was prepared with unique molecular identifiers. TCRdb recomputed calls from the PCR reads with MiXCR, one row per CDR3 protein. The sample holds hundreds of thousands of distinct CDR3 sequences; 16% are singletons and the top ten take under 1.2%. This clonotype showed up just a few times. Since a much larger clone is just one base distant, this may be a read error.

The source was PBMCs from the stem cell graft donor, collected from the stem cell graft. The gene calls are TRBV7-9 and TRBJ1-1; possible D gene TRBD1, 5 bases. The receptor's source is a human donor who donated a stem cell graft to a child with acute myeloid leukemia. The CDR3 protein is CASSPGHTEAFF. The CDR3 DNA reads as TGTGCCAGCAGCCCGGGGCACACTGAAGCTTTCTTT. Based on the CDR3 plus reference TRBV7-9 and TRBJ1-1, the full variable domain is DTGVSQNPRHKITKRGQNVTFRCDPISEHNRLYWYRQTLGQGPEFLTYFQNEAQLEKSRLLSDRFSAERPKGSFSTLEIQRTEQGDSAMYLCASSPGHTEAFFGQGTRLTVV.